This TCR beta chain was recovered during a study of T cell responses to AZD1222 COVID-19 vaccine. General observations from the study: Spike regions recognized by vaccine-associated CD4 TCRs spanned the protein, led by 160-218 and 743-854.

This CDR3 is built from 18 residues. J was trimmed by 2 bases and V by 6 bases; bases with no gene match: 13. Germline loops: CDR1 MDHEN, CDR2 SYDVKM. This clone was observed a single time. Its target is unknown. Produced via immunoSEQ multiplex PCR; TCRdb's table is partial and in-frame only. The table lists 150,000 to 200,000 clones, 92% of them singletons. The chain uses TRBV28 and TRBJ1-5; 10 bases line up with TRBD1. The sequence came from an adult who received the AZD1222 COVID-19 vaccine. The sample in question was peripheral blood, obtained 28 days after the second AZD1222 dose. CDR3 amino acids: CASSMGQGKGWGNQPQHF. The CDR3 DNA sequence: TGTGCCAGCAGCATGGGACAGGGGAAGGGGTGGGGCAATCAGCCCCAGCATTTT.